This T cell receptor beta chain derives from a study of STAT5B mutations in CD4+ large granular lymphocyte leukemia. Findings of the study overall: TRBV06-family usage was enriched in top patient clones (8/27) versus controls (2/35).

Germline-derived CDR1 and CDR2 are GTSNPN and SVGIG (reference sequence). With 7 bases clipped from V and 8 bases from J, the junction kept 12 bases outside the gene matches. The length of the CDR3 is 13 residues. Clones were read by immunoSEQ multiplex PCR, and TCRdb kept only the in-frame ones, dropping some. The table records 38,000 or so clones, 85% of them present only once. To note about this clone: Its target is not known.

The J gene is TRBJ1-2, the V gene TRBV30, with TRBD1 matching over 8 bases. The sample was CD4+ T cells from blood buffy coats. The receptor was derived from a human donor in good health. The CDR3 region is CASIPQGVGGYTF. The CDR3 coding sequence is TGTGCCTCAATTCCACAGGGGGTAGGGGGCTACACCTTC.